This T cell receptor beta chain was captured in a study of shared clonotypes between healthy human individuals. Study results and caveats: It was the few donors that limited the genetic and exposure-history diversity represented. Naive CD4 clonotypes were shared across a few donors at about 5%.

About this clone: No antigen is known for it.

Libraries were prepared by immunoSEQ multiplex PCR; TCRdb keeps only in-frame clonotypes and omits some of them. The sample yields about 2.3 million clones, around 93% seen once. V was cut by 5 bases and J by 1 base, with 16 bases left in between. Germline V CDR1 and CDR2: MDHEN, SYDVKM. The CDR3 spans 16 residues. J is TRBJ2-3 and V is TRBV28; D might be TRBD1 or TRBD2, each matching 5 bases. The sequence was obtained from a man between 18 and 29 years old in good health. Some clones in this sample may be carry-over from other donors' samples. Sequencing was performed on naive CD4+ T cells from PBMCs. Subset in this sample: CD45RA+ positively selected. The CDR3 DNA follows: TGTGCCAGCAGTCAACTCCGAGGGGCGGGCACAGATACGCAGTATTTT. Encoded protein: CASSQLRGAGTDTQYF.